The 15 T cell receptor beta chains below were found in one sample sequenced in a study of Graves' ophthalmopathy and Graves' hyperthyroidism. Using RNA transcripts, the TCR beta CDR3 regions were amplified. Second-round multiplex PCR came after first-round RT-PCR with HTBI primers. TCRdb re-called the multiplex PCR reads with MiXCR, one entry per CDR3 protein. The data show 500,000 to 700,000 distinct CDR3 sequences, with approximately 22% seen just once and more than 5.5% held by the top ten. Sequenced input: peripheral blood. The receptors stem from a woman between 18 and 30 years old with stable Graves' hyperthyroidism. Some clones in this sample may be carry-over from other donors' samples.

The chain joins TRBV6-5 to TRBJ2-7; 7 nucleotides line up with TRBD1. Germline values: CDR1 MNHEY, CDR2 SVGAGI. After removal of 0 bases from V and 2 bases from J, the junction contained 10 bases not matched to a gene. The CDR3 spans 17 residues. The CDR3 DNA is TGTGCCAGCAGTTACTCTTACTGGGACAGATCCACCTACGAGCAGTACTTC. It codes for CASSYSYWDRSTYEQYF.

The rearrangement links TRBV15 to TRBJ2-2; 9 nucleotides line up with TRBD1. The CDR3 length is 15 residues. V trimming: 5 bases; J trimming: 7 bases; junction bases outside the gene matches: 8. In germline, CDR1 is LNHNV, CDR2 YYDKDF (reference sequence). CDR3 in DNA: TGTGCCACCAGCCGCGCAGGACAGGGGCACGGGGAGCTGTTTTTT. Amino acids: CATSRAGQGHGELFF.

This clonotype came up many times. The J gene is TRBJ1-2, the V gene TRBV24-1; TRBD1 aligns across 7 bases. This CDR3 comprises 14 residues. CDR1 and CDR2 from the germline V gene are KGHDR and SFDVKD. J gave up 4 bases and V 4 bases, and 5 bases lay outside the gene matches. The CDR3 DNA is TGTGCCACCAGTGACAGACAGGGAGGCTATGGCTACACCTTC. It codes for CATSDRQGGYGYTF.

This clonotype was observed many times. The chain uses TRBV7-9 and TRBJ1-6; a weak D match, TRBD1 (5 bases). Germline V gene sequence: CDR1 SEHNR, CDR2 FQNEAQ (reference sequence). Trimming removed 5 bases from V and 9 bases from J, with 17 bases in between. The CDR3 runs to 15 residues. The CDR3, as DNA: TGTGCCAGCAGCCCGACAGAAGGTGCAGGTTCACCCCTCCACTTT. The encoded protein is CASSPTEGAGSPLHF.

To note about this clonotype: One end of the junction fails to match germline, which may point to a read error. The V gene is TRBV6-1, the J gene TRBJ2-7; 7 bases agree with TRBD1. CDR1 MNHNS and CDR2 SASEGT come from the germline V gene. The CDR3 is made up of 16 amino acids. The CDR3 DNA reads TGTGCCAGCAGTGAATGGCAGGGGGTCGGCTCCTACGATCAGTACTTC. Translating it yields CASSEWQGVGSYDQYF.

The CDR3, as DNA: TGTGCCAGCAGTCTCCGACAGGGAGGTGGCACTGAAGCTTTCTTT. Protein: CASSLRQGGGTEAFF. This sequence joins TRBV27 and TRBJ1-1; the match to TRBD1 covers 7 bases. The CDR3 covers 15 residues. Trimming removed 5 bases from V and 4 bases from J; junction bases left unmatched: 10. Per germline, CDR1 MNHEY and CDR2 SMNVEV (reference sequence).

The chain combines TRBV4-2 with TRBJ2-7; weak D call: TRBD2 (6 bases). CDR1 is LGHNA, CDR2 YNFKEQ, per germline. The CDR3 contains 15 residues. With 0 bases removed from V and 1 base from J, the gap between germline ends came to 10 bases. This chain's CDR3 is CASSQDQRASYEQYF. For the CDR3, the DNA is TGTGCCAGCAGCCAAGATCAGCGGGCGTCCTACGAGCAGTACTTC.

This chain's CDR3 is CASSTGGSESRTGELFF. The DNA for the CDR3 is TGTGCCAGCAGTACAGGGGGAAGTGAATCACGCACCGGGGAGCTGTTTTTT. The chain links TRBV2 to TRBJ2-2; TRBD1 matches 8 bases. The germline CDR1 and CDR2 sequences are SNHLY and FYNNEI. CDR3 length: 17 amino acids. J lost 4 bases, V lost 5 bases, and 12 bases had no gene match.

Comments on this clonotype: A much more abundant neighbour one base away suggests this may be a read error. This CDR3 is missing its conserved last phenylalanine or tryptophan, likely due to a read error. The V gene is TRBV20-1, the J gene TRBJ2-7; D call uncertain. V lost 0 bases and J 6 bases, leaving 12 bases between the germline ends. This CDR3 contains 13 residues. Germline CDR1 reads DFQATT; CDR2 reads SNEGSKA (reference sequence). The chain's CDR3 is CSARDPQGFEQYL. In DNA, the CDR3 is TGCAGTGCTAGAGACCCCCAAGGGTTCGAGCAGTACTTG.

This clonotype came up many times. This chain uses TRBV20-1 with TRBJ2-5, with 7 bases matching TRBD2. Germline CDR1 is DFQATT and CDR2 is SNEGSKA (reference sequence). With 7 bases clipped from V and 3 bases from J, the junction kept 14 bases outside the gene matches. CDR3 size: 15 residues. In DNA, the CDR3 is TGCAGTGTCTCGATGGGGCTAGCGGTAAAAGAGACCCAGTACTTC. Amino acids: CSVSMGLAVKETQYF.

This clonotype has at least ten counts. In DNA form, the CDR3 reads TGTGCCACCAGCAGAGAATTGGGGTCCGGGGAGCTGTTTTTT. The encoded protein is CATSRELGSGELFF. V and J are TRBV15 and TRBJ2-2; D is uncertain. Germline assignment: CDR1 LNHNV and CDR2 YYDKDF (reference sequence). The CDR3 length is 14 residues. The V end lost 0 bases, the J end lost 6 bases, and 8 bases lay between the germline ends.

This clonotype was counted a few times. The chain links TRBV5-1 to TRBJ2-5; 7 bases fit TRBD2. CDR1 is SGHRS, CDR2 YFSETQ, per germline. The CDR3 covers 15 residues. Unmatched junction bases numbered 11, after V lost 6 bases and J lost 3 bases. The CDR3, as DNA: TGCGCCAGCAAGATCAACCCGGGGGGAGAAGAGACCCAGTACTTC. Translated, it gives CASKINPGGEETQYF.

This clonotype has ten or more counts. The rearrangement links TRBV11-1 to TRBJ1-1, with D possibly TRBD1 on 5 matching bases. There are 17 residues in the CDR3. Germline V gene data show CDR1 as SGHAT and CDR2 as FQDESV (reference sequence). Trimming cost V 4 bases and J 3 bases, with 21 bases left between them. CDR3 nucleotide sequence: TGTGCCAGCAGCTCAGGCGGGCGGCAGGGTATGTACACTGAAGCTTTCTTT. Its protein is CASSSGGRQGMYTEAFF.

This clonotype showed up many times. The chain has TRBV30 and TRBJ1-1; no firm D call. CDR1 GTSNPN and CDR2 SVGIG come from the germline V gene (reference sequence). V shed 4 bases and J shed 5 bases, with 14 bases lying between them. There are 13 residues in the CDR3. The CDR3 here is CAWIRQGKTEAFF. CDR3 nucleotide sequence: TGTGCCTGGATTCGTCAAGGGAAGACTGAAGCTTTCTTT.

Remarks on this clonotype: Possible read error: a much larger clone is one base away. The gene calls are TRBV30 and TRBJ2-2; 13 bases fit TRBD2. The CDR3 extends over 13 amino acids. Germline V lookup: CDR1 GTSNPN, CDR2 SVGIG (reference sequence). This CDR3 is CVKGLAGPGELFF. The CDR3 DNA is TGTGTCAAGGGACTAGCGGGACCCGGGGAGCTGTTTTTT. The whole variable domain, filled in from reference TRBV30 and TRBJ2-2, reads SQTIHQWPATLVQPVGSPLSLECTVEGTSNPNLYWYRQAAGRGLQLLFYSVGIGQISSEVPQNLSASRPQDRQFILSSKKLLLSDSGFYLCVKGLAGPGELFFGEGSRLTVL.